Following are 20 T cell receptor beta chains from one sample sequenced in a study of T cell clonality in common variable immunodeficiency. Here immunoSEQ multiplex PCR was the method, and the copy in TCRdb shows in-frame clones only, minus some. This sample has tens of thousands of clones, each found more than once. The source material was peripheral blood mononuclear cells. The receptors shown here come from a person between 18 and 75 years old in good health.

By sample fraction, this clone is medium-sized (0.01 to 0.1%). The read comes to an end 3 residues before the CDR3 does, leaving the germline J gene to fill in the end. The J gene is TRBJ2-1, the V gene TRBV30, with 10 bases lining up with TRBD2. Germline assignment: CDR1 GTSNPN and CDR2 SVGIG (reference sequence). V dropped 0 bases and J dropped 8; count of bases not matched to a gene: 4. The CDR3 sequence is 14 residues long. CDR3 bases read: TGTGCCTGGAGTGTACTAGCGGGATTGCATGAG. This encodes CAWSVLAGLHE. The CDR3 in full is CAWSVLAGLHEQFF.

This clone was detected many times. The CDR3 end is not reached by the read, which stops 3 residues before it; the germline J gene fills it in. The chain links TRBV12-3 or TRBV12-4 to TRBJ2-2; D perhaps matches TRBD2 (6 bases). The V end lost 6 bases, the J end lost 2 bases, and 16 bases lay between the germline ends. CDR3 length: 16 amino acids. CDR3 DNA, as far as it was read: TGTGCCAGCAGACCCTCCGGGACTTCTAACACCGGGGAG. Translated: CASRPSGTSNTGE. The CDR3 reads in full as CASRPSGTSNTGELFF.

A few counts support this clone. The read gets to within 3 residues of the CDR3 end, and the germline J gene fills in the rest. The V and J genes are TRBV2 and TRBJ2-5; the D gene is possibly TRBD2 (6 bases). CDR3 length equals 13 residues. Deletions cut 7 bases from V and 2 bases from J, with 11 bases between. The V gene's germline CDR1 is SNHLY and CDR2 FYNNEI. CDR3 DNA, as far as it was read: TGTGCCAGCACCGCGGGAATACAAGAGACC. Residues: CASTAGIQET. The entire CDR3 protein is CASTAGIQETQYF. Complete variable domain (other parts from reference TRBV2 and TRBJ2-5): EPEVTQTPSHQVTQMGQEVILRCVPISNHLYFYWYRQILGQKVEFLVSFYNNEISEKSEIFDDQFSVERPDGSNFTLKIRSTKLEDSAMYFCASTAGIQETQYFGPGTRLLVL.

This clone was counted only a few times. CDR3: CASSKTQSSYNEQFF. The CDR3 DNA, read in part, is TGCGCCAGCAGCAAGACTCAGAGCTCCTACAATGAG. The chain recombines TRBV5-1 with TRBJ2-1; D remains unclear. The read terminates 3 residues before the CDR3 end, so the remaining end is supplied by the germline J gene. With 4 bases removed from V and 0 bases from J, the gap between germline ends came to 11 bases. This CDR3 spans 15 amino acids. Germline V gives CDR1 SGHRS, CDR2 YFSETQ.

This clone was picked up many times. The missing CDR3 end, 3 residues past where the read stops, is filled in from the germline J gene. The chain combines TRBV20-1 with TRBJ1-2; D remains ambiguous. From germline, CDR1 is DFQATT and CDR2 SNEGSKA (reference sequence). The CDR3 is 15 amino acids. Trimming cost V 6 bases and J 0 bases, with 17 bases left between them. The DNA read from the CDR3 is TGCAGTGCCCCCGGTCGAGACTCAGCTAACTATGGC. Protein product: CSAPGRDSANYG. The entire CDR3 reads CSAPGRDSANYGYTF.

Comments on this clone: The read ends 3 residues shy of where the CDR3 ends; the end is completed using the germline J gene. This chain joins TRBV11-3 and TRBJ2-1; possibly TRBD1 for D (5 bases). The CDR3 has 15 residues. Germline CDR1 SGHNT, CDR2 YENEEA. V was shortened by 5 bases and J by 6 bases, with 17 bases between the two germline ends. CDR3: CASSPGAGSLNEQFF. The part of the CDR3 DNA that was read is TGTGCCAGCAGCCCCGGTGCAGGGTCCCTCAATGAG.

This clone was seen many times. Sequencing ends 3 residues short of the CDR3 end; the germline J gene provides the rest. This CDR3 is also generated by other DNA sequences in the sample. V gene TRBV30 combines with J gene TRBJ1-5; the D gene is possibly TRBD1 (6 bases). With 1 base removed from V and 2 bases from J, the gap between germline ends came to 6 bases. Germline V gene data show CDR1 as GTSNPN and CDR2 as SVGIG (reference sequence). The length of the CDR3 is 13 residues. The CDR3 loop reads CAWSGQGNQPQHF. The DNA read from the CDR3 is TGTGCCTGGAGTGGACAGGGCAATCAGCCC.

This clone was seen only a few times. The CDR3 is cut off 3 residues early in the read; its end comes from the germline J gene. Other nucleotide sequences in the sample specify the same CDR3. V and J are TRBV5-1 and TRBJ1-2; possible D gene TRBD1, 6 bases. The CDR3 spans 13 residues. CDR1 SGHRS and CDR2 YFSETQ come from the germline V gene. This CDR3 reads CASSLVQGKGYTF. Partial CDR3 DNA: TGCGCCAGCAGCTTGGTACAGGGCAAGGGG.

This clone has a count of ten or more. Read coverage stops 3 residues before the CDR3 terminus; the germline J gene supplies the remainder. V gene TRBV5-6 combines with J gene TRBJ1-2, with TRBD1 matching 8 bases. The CDR3 has 11 residues. Losses at the gene ends were 4 bases for V and 7 bases for J; bases not matched to a gene: 0. The germline V gene encodes CDR1 SGHDT and CDR2 YYEEEE. CDR3 residues: CASSTGGGYTF. CDR3 DNA (partial): TGTGCCAGCAGCACAGGGGGTGGC.

This clone occurred a few times. The CDR3 end falls 3 residues outside the read, so it is completed with the germline J gene. The V gene is TRBV27, the J gene TRBJ2-5; a possible D gene is TRBD1 (6 bases). CDR3 length: 14 amino acids. Looked up from germline, CDR1 is MNHEY and CDR2 is SMNVEV (reference sequence). V shed 2 bases and J shed 5 bases, with 12 bases lying between them. CDR3 bases read: TGTGCCAGCAGTTTACTCAGGGGCACGGAGACC. Protein product: CASSLLRGTET. From start to end, the CDR3 is CASSLLRGTETQYF.

This clone has a handful of counts. The read gets to within 3 residues of the CDR3 end, and the germline J gene fills in the rest. V is TRBV11-2 and J is TRBJ1-6, with D uncertain. Germline V gene lookup returns CDR1 SGHAT and CDR2 FQNNGV. The length of the CDR3 is 11 residues. Incomplete CDR3 DNA: TGTGCCAGCAGCTTCGGGTGGCCC. It encodes CASSFGWP. The full CDR3 protein is CASSFGWPLHF.

This clone was seen at least ten times. The CDR3 extends 3 residues past the end of the read, so its final part is completed from the germline J gene. The chain uses TRBV7-8 and TRBJ2-3; a weak D match, TRBD2 (5 bases). CDR3 length: 14 amino acids. V shed 1 base and J shed 3 bases, with 8 bases lying between them. Germline assignment: CDR1 SGHVS and CDR2 FQNEAQ. The CDR3 DNA, read in part, is TGTGCCAGCAGCTTAGAACTAGATACAGATACG. It encodes CASSLELDTDT. The full CDR3 reads CASSLELDTDTQYF.

This clone appeared many times. The sequenced fragment ends 3 residues before the CDR3 boundary, so the rest is inferred from the germline J gene. V is TRBV20-1 and J is TRBJ2-3; weak D call: TRBD2 (6 bases). In germline, CDR1 is DFQATT, CDR2 SNEGSKA (reference sequence). This CDR3 spans 14 amino acids. The V and J ends lost 6 bases and 0 bases respectively, with 13 bases between them. Incomplete CDR3 DNA: TGCAGTGCCCCGGGACTCTCTAGCACAGATACG. Protein product: CSAPGLSSTDT. The entire CDR3 protein is CSAPGLSSTDTQYF.

Note on this clone: The CDR3 is cut off 3 residues early in the read; its end comes from the germline J gene. V is TRBV7-8 and J is TRBJ2-5; tentative D call: TRBD2 (6 bases). The germline V gene has CDR1 SGHVS and CDR2 FQNEAQ. This CDR3 region has 15 residues. The V end was cut by 5 bases, the J end by 1 base, with 14 bases between. The sequenced part of the CDR3 DNA is TGTGCCAGCAGCCCTGCCCCGGGGGTCCAAGAGACC. Protein sequence: CASSPAPGVQET. The entire CDR3 protein reads CASSPAPGVQETQYF.

This clone was counted ten times or more. The CDR3 end falls 3 residues outside the read, so it is completed with the germline J gene. V usage is TRBV30 and J usage is TRBJ2-3; D is possibly TRBD2 (5 bases). CDR3 size: 16 residues. Per germline, CDR1 GTSNPN and CDR2 SVGIG (reference sequence). The ends were cut back, 2 bases at V and 4 bases at J, with 19 bases in the middle. Incomplete CDR3 DNA: TGTGCCTGGAGTCCCGGACGGAGCGGAAGAGCAGATACG. Encoded protein: CAWSPGRSGRADT. The full-length CDR3 reads as CAWSPGRSGRADTQYF.

On this clone itself: The sequence runs out 3 residues before the end of the CDR3; the remainder is reconstructed from the germline J gene. The J gene is TRBJ1-4, the V gene TRBV7-9; D not certain. The CDR3 loop spans 14 amino acids. The germline V gene encodes CDR1 SEHNR and CDR2 FQNEAQ (reference sequence). This chain's CDR3 is CASSSARSNSPLFF. CDR3 bases read: TGTGCCAGCAGCTCCGCACGAAGCAATTCACCA.

Remarks on this clone: The read comes to an end 3 residues before the CDR3 does, leaving the germline J gene to fill in the end. The gene calls are TRBV20-1 and TRBJ2-7; weak D call: TRBD2 (6 bases). The CDR3 is 14 amino acids. CDR1 DFQATT and CDR2 SNEGSKA come from the germline V gene (reference sequence). The V end lost 0 bases, the J end lost 2 bases, and 11 bases lay between the germline ends. CDR3 protein: CSARDRDWTYEQYF. CDR3 DNA, as far as it was read: TGCAGTGCTAGAGATAGGGACTGGACCTACGAG.

This clone was found a few times. The sequenced fragment ends 3 residues before the CDR3 boundary, so the rest is inferred from the germline J gene. The rearrangement uses TRBV19 and TRBJ2-7; the D gene is possibly TRBD1 (6 bases). The ends were cut back, 4 bases at V and 0 bases at J, with 10 bases in the middle. CDR1 and CDR2 from the germline V gene are LNHDA and SQIVND (reference sequence). The CDR3 sequence is 14 residues long. The CDR3 spells CASSSTGSSYEQYF. The sequenced CDR3 bases are TGTGCCAGTAGTAGCACAGGGAGCTCCTACGAG.

This clone was seen more than once but under ten times. The read comes to an end 3 residues before the CDR3 does, leaving the germline J gene to fill in the end. The chain employs TRBV30 and TRBJ2-3, with 10 bases lining up with TRBD1. This CDR3 comprises 15 residues. Germline CDR1 and CDR2: GTSNPN and SVGIG (reference sequence). The part of the CDR3 DNA that was read is TGTGCCTGGACCCGAGACAGGGGGCTCTGGGAGACG. As protein: CAWTRDRGLWET. The CDR3 in its entirety is CAWTRDRGLWETQYF.

This clone was seen ten or more times. The CDR3 is cut off 3 residues early in the read; its end comes from the germline J gene. The chain links TRBV7-2 to TRBJ2-7, with 7 nucleotides matching TRBD1. The V segment lost 1 base and the J segment 4 bases; nucleotides outside the gene matches: 7. CDR3 length: 15 residues. The germline gives CDR1 SGHTA, CDR2 FQGNSA. CDR3 DNA, as far as it was read: TGTGCCAGCAGCTTAGGGCCGGACAGGACTTACGAG. This codes for CASSLGPDRTYE. The whole CDR3 protein reads CASSLGPDRTYEQYF.